A single sample gave rise to the 22 T cell receptor beta chains below, sequenced in a study of cytomegalovirus exposure and HLA in healthy donors. PCR amplification relied on 60 Vbeta primers (plus 13 Jbeta primers). Sequenced by immunoSEQ multiplex PCR; TCRdb stores in-frame clones only, minus some. The sample carries about 90,000 clones, over 80% recorded once. Sequenced material: PBMCs. Receptors were obtained from a young man in good health and CMV-seronegative.

This clone came up once. Mismatch with germline at one junction end may stem from a read error. The chain joins TRBV29-1 to TRBJ2-2; 7 nucleotides agree with TRBD1. The CDR3 runs to 13 residues. In germline, CDR1 is SQVTM, CDR2 ANQGSEA. The CDR3 nucleotides are TGCGGCGTGACAGGGTCAAGGACCGGGGAGCTGTTTTTT. It translates to CGVTGSRTGELFF.

V usage is TRBV5-4 and J usage is TRBJ2-3; the D gene is possibly TRBD2 (5 bases). The CDR3 loop spans 15 amino acids. V shed 0 bases and J shed 3 bases, with 11 bases lying between them. Germline CDR1 reads SGHNT; CDR2 reads YYREEE (reference sequence). CDR3 sequence: CASSLGRVKTDTQYF. CDR3 nucleotides: TGTGCCAGCAGCTTGGGGCGGGTGAAAACAGATACGCAGTATTTT.

V is TRBV2 and J is TRBJ2-1; 10 bases are shared with TRBD1. The CDR3 spans 14 residues. Looked up from germline, CDR1 is SNHLY and CDR2 is FYNNEI. V lost 2 bases to trimming and J lost 10 bases; unmatched junction nucleotides: 5. In nucleotides, the CDR3 is TGTGCCAGCAGTGAAAACGGACAGGGGGGCGAGCAGTTCTTC. Its protein product is CASSENGQGGEQFF.

In nucleotides, the CDR3 is TGTGCCAGCAAGGAGCGGGAGGGCCGGGATACGCAGTATTTT. It encodes CASKEREGRDTQYF. The chain employs TRBV5-5 and TRBJ2-3, with 10 bases matching TRBD2. The CDR3 extends over 14 amino acids. Germline V gene data show CDR1 as SGHKS and CDR2 as YYEKEE (reference sequence). Trimming at V came to 6 bases and at J to 6 bases, leaving 7 bases not matched to a gene.

The chain couples TRBV6-5 to TRBJ1-1; D unclear. The CDR3 has 11 amino acids. The ends were cut back, 9 bases at V and 7 bases at J, with 12 bases in the middle. Germline CDR1 and CDR2: MNHEY and SVGAGI. The CDR3 is CASTKGSEAFF. The CDR3 nucleotides are TGTGCCAGTACAAAAGGGAGTGAAGCTTTCTTT.

The chain joins TRBV2 to TRBJ2-4, with a weak D call TRBD1 (5 bases). Germline CDR1 and CDR2: SNHLY and FYNNEI. Trimming left V 4 bases short and J 1 base short, with 11 bases between. The CDR3 is 15 amino acids. The CDR3 here is CASSVPSGAKNIQYF. In DNA form, the CDR3 reads TGTGCCAGCAGTGTCCCCTCAGGGGCCAAAAACATTCAGTACTTC.

V gene TRBV10-3 combines with J gene TRBJ1-5; 7 bases are shared with TRBD1. Germline V gives CDR1 ENHRY, CDR2 SYGVKD. The CDR3 has 17 residues. Trimming cost V 4 bases and J 4 bases; bases outside gene matches: 13. The CDR3 loop is CAISAGDAGGRNQPQHF. In DNA form, the CDR3 reads TGTGCCATCAGTGCAGGCGACGCAGGGGGTCGGAATCAGCCCCAGCATTTT.

The chain links TRBV5-1 to TRBJ2-7, with TRBD1 identical over 9 bases. Trimming cost V 5 bases and J 3 bases; bases outside gene matches: 9. CDR1 is SGHRS, CDR2 YFSETQ, per germline. The CDR3 is 15 amino acids. This chain's CDR3 is CASRSTGTGFYEQYF. CDR3 nucleotides: TGCGCCAGCAGATCAACCGGGACAGGGTTCTACGAGCAGTACTTC.

The V gene is TRBV5-1, the J gene TRBJ2-1, with D uncertain. The V gene lost 4 bases and the J gene lost 0 bases, with 17 bases spanning the gap. Germline CDR1 is SGHRS and CDR2 is YFSETQ. The CDR3 contains 17 residues. CDR3 sequence: CASSLQSTVSSYNEQFF. CDR3 nucleotide sequence: TGCGCCAGCAGCCTACAATCAACAGTTAGCTCCTACAATGAGCAGTTCTTC.

CDR3 DNA sequence: TGCGCCAGCAGCCAGAATCAACCAACCCAAGAGACCCAGTACTTC. It is translated as CASSQNQPTQETQYF. The rearrangement uses TRBV5-1 and TRBJ2-5; unclear D gene. The CDR3 has 15 residues. Germline values: CDR1 SGHRS, CDR2 YFSETQ. Trimming removed 4 bases at V and 1 base at J, with 14 bases between.

This chain uses TRBV19 with TRBJ1-2, with D perhaps TRBD1 (5 bases). Germline V gene data show CDR1 as LNHDA and CDR2 as SQIVND (reference sequence). The CDR3 is 15 amino acids. V was trimmed by 5 bases and J by 4 bases, leaving 17 bases between them. For the CDR3, the DNA is TGTGCCAGTAGTCGGGCCGACAGAATAATCTATGGCTACACCTTC. It encodes CASSRADRIIYGYTF. The variable domain in full, completed from reference TRBV19 and TRBJ1-2, reads DGGITQSPKYLFRKEGQNVTLSCEQNLNHDAMYWYRQDPGQGLRLIYYSQIVNDFQKGDIAEGYSVSREKKESFPLTVTSAQKNPTAFYLCASSRADRIIYGYTFGSGTRLTVV.

The chain is built from TRBV28 and TRBJ1-2; D unclear. This CDR3 has 13 residues. The V end lost 5 bases, the J end lost 0 bases, and 7 bases lay between the germline ends. The germline V gene encodes CDR1 MDHEN and CDR2 SYDVKM. This chain's CDR3 is CASSVTANYGYTF. The CDR3 DNA is TGTGCCAGCAGTGTCACGGCTAACTATGGCTACACCTTC.

CDR3 in DNA: TGTGCCAGCTCACCGGGACAGGGACTGAATTACGAGCAGTACTTC. Its translation: CASSPGQGLNYEQYF. The rearrangement uses TRBV18 and TRBJ2-5; 9 nucleotides match TRBD1. The J call may not be correct, given that the DNA end is closer to TRBJ2-7. The CDR3 length is 15 residues. Per germline, CDR1 KGHSH and CDR2 LQKENI.

As to this clone: The junction does not match germline at one end; this may be a read error. The rearrangement uses TRBV7-7 and TRBJ2-5, with a possible D match to TRBD1 (6 bases). Germline-derived CDR1 and CDR2 are SSHAT and FNYEAQ (reference sequence). This CDR3 contains 13 residues. CDR3 sequence reads: CASSTGIMETQYF. The CDR3 coding sequence is TGTGCTAGCAGCACAGGGATCATGGAGACCCAGTACTTC.

This clone showed up just once. The V gene is TRBV11-1, the J gene TRBJ2-2, with 7 bases aligning to TRBD2. After removal of 4 bases from V and 6 bases from J, the junction contained 5 bases not matched to a gene. Looked up from germline, CDR1 is SGHAT and CDR2 is FQDESV (reference sequence). This CDR3 has 14 amino acids. The CDR3 spells CASSSGLIAGELFF. DNA for the CDR3: TGTGCCAGCAGCTCGGGACTAATTGCCGGGGAGCTGTTTTTT.

The rearrangement links TRBV11-2 to TRBJ1-1, with TRBD1 as a possible D gene (5 bases). The CDR3 loop spans 15 amino acids. V was pared by 2 bases and J by 0 bases, with 10 bases between. Germline V gene lookup returns CDR1 SGHAT and CDR2 FQNNGV. This CDR3 is CASSLPWTLNTEAFF. CDR3 DNA sequence: TGTGCCAGCAGCTTACCTTGGACACTGAACACTGAAGCTTTCTTT.

This clone appeared a single time. The chain links TRBV7-8 to TRBJ2-1, with 9 bases lining up with TRBD2. The CDR3 has 16 amino acids. V shed 5 bases and J 10 bases; nucleotides not matched to a gene: 15. Germline CDR1 and CDR2: SGHVS and FQNEAQ. Here the CDR3 reads CASSPLAGEVVREQFF. CDR3 coding DNA: TGTGCCAGCAGCCCTTTAGCGGGAGAAGTAGTTAGGGAGCAGTTCTTC.

The sample holds one count of this clone. V is TRBV7-9 and J is TRBJ2-1; TRBD2 agrees at 8 bases. The CDR3 loop spans 15 amino acids. Germline V gives CDR1 SEHNR, CDR2 FQNEAQ (reference sequence). V lost 8 bases, J lost 4 bases, and 10 bases stayed unmatched. The CDR3 reads CASLYLSGTYNEQFF. DNA of the CDR3: TGTGCCAGCCTTTACCTTAGCGGGACTTACAATGAGCAGTTCTTC.

About this clone: The same CDR3 arises from other DNA sequences in this sample as well. The V and J genes are TRBV7-3 and TRBJ2-7, with 11 bases matching TRBD2. The germline V gene encodes CDR1 SGHTA and CDR2 FQGTGA. With 3 bases clipped from V and 1 base from J, the junction kept 2 bases outside the gene matches. The CDR3 has 15 residues. CDR3 nucleotides: TGTGCCAGCAGCTTTAGCGGGAGGGTGTCCTACGAGCAGTACTTC. Protein sequence: CASSFSGRVSYEQYF.

This clone was detected only once. The chain combines TRBV6-6 with TRBJ1-2; D gene uncertain. Trimming removed 6 bases at V and 5 bases at J, with 13 bases between. This CDR3 comprises 13 residues. Germline V CDR1 and CDR2: MNHNY, SVGAGI (reference sequence). CDR3 protein: CASSPLRFYGYTF. The CDR3 DNA follows: TGTGCCAGCAGCCCCCTTCGGTTTTATGGCTACACCTTC.

The rearrangement links TRBV5-8 to TRBJ1-5; no clear D gene. The germline CDR1 and CDR2 sequences are SGHTS and YDEGEE. The CDR3 runs 16 residues. Trimming left V 1 base short and J 7 bases short, with 18 bases between. CDR3 in amino acids: CASSLNMPRGRQPQHF. DNA for the CDR3: TGTGCCAGCAGCTTGAACATGCCCAGAGGCCGCCAGCCCCAGCATTTT. The whole variable domain, filled in from reference TRBV5-8 and TRBJ1-5, reads EAGVTQSPTHLIKTRGQQATLRCSPISGHTSVYWYQQALGLGLQFLLWYDEGEERNRGNFPPRFSGRQFPNYSSELNVNALELEDSALYLCASSLNMPRGRQPQHFGDGTRLSIL.

J is TRBJ2-4 and V is TRBV21-1; the table's D call, TRBD1, was not checked against the DNA. TRBV21-1 is assigned pseudogene status. The CDR3 runs 17 residues. The CDR3 DNA follows: TGTGCCAGCAGCAAACTCACAGGGATCGCCGCCAAAAACATTCAGTACTTC. Amino acids: CASSKLTGIAAKNIQYF.